Presented here are 22 T cell receptor beta chains from one specimen sequenced in a study of T cell responses to AZD1222 COVID-19 vaccine. Sequenced by immunoSEQ multiplex PCR; TCRdb stores in-frame clones only, minus some. The sample has 150,000 or so clones, 93% seen once. The sample consisted of peripheral blood, taken on day 0 of AZD1222 vaccination. These receptor sequences come from an adult in good health.

CDR3 nucleotide sequence: TGTGCCAGCAGGGGCGCGGTGGACAATGAGCAGTTCTTC. It is translated as CASRGAVDNEQFF. J is TRBJ2-1 and V is TRBV27; D not resolved. Per germline, CDR1 MNHEY and CDR2 SMNVEV (reference sequence). V lost 6 bases and J lost 5, with 11 bases in between. This CDR3 is built from 13 residues.

V is TRBV3-1 (or the pseudogene TRBV3-2) and J is TRBJ1-1; weak D call: TRBD1 (5 bases). Trimming took 1 base from V and 4 from J, leaving 16 bases between them. This CDR3 has 16 amino acids. Germline CDR1 LGHDT, CDR2 YNNKEL (reference sequence). The CDR3 loop is CASSQGGAGLSTEAFF. In DNA, the CDR3 is TGTGCCAGCAGCCAAGGAGGGGCCGGGTTGAGCACTGAAGCTTTCTTT.

This clone showed up just a few times. This chain connects TRBV5-1 to TRBJ1-5; TRBD1 matches 8 bases. CDR1 and CDR2 from the germline V gene are SGHRS and YFSETQ. J lost 6 bases, V lost 0 bases, and 8 bases had no gene match. The CDR3 runs 16 residues. The CDR3, as DNA: TGCGCCAGCAGCTTGGAGCCAGGGGGCCGGGGTCAGCCCCAGCATTTT. Its translation: CASSLEPGGRGQPQHF. The full variable domain, with the rest looked up from reference TRBV5-1 and TRBJ1-5, is KAGVTQTPRYLIKTRGQQVTLSCSPISGHRSVSWYQQTPGQGLQFLFEYFSETQRNKGNFPGRFSGRQFSNSRSEMNVSTLELGDSALYLCASSLEPGGRGQPQHFGDGTRLSIL.

This rearrangement joins TRBV6-5 to TRBJ1-5, with D possibly TRBD1 on 5 matching bases. The CDR3 is made up of 15 amino acids. The ends were cut back, 2 bases at V and 7 bases at J, with 15 bases in the middle. Germline V gene data show CDR1 as MNHEY and CDR2 as SVGAGI. CDR3 sequence: CASSYSPRGGQPQHF. CDR3 nucleotide sequence: TGTGCCAGCAGTTACAGCCCGAGGGGCGGACAGCCCCAGCATTTT.

This clone was detected once. CDR3 bases: TGCAGTGCTAGTTCAGGACAGGGGGCCTACGAGCAGTACTTC. It is translated as CSASSGQGAYEQYF. This chain joins TRBV20-1 and TRBJ2-7, with 10 bases aligning to TRBD1. With V trimmed by 3 bases and J by 2 bases, 4 bases remained unmatched. Germline CDR1 is DFQATT and CDR2 is SNEGSKA (reference sequence). The CDR3 runs to 14 residues.

This clone appeared a single time. The chain employs TRBV18 and TRBJ1-3; no reliable D call. There are 14 residues in the CDR3. Germline CDR1 KGHSH, CDR2 LQKENI. Trimming removed 4 bases from V and 0 bases from J, with 7 bases in between. CDR3: CASSQLDSGNTIYF. Written as DNA, the CDR3 is TGTGCCAGCTCACAACTGGACTCTGGAAACACCATATATTTT.

The J gene is TRBJ1-4, the V gene TRBV5-4, with D tentatively TRBD1 (5 bases). Germline CDR1 and CDR2: SGHNT and YYREEE (reference sequence). The CDR3 has 17 amino acids. V was cut by 1 base and J by 5 bases, with 18 bases left in between. Here the CDR3 reads CASSLSSGRGQNEKLFF. CDR3 in DNA: TGTGCCAGCAGCTTGTCGTCAGGGCGCGGCCAAAATGAAAAACTGTTTTTT.

The chain employs TRBV5-1 and TRBJ2-5, with 9 bases aligning to TRBD2. V shed 2 bases and J 2 bases; nucleotides not matched to a gene: 13. The CDR3 extends over 18 amino acids. Germline loops: CDR1 SGHRS, CDR2 YFSETQ. CDR3 DNA: TGCGCCAGCAGCTTTGGAGGTCTGGCTAGCGGGGATCAAGAGACCCAGTACTTC. Translation gives CASSFGGLASGDQETQYF.

The chain has TRBV30 and TRBJ1-1; perhaps TRBD1 as D (5 bases). Germline CDR1 is GTSNPN and CDR2 is SVGIG (reference sequence). The CDR3 length is 13 residues. V gave up 5 bases and J gave up 6 bases, with 16 bases separating them. CDR3 nucleotide sequence: TGTGCCTGGTCAGGGAGGATGGGACCTGAAGCTTTCTTT. Translating gives CAWSGRMGPEAFF.

V and J are TRBV5-1 and TRBJ2-7; a possible D gene is TRBD1 (5 bases). CDR1 is SGHRS and CDR2 is YFSETQ in the germline V gene. The CDR3 length is 15 residues. V lost 7 bases and J 0 bases, leaving 17 bases between the germline ends. The CDR3 is CASGYSPGNSYEQYF. CDR3 bases: TGCGCCAGCGGGTATTCCCCAGGGAACTCCTACGAGCAGTACTTC. Supplemented by reference TRBV5-1 and TRBJ2-7, the full variable domain reads KAGVTQTPRYLIKTRGQQVTLSCSPISGHRSVSWYQQTPGQGLQFLFEYFSETQRNKGNFPGRFSGRQFSNSRSEMNVSTLELGDSALYLCASGYSPGNSYEQYFGPGTRLTVT.

V and J are TRBV4-1 and TRBJ1-4; tentatively, D is TRBD1 (5 bases). Germline CDR1 MGHRA, CDR2 YSYEKL. This CDR3 spans 16 amino acids. V was shortened by 0 bases and J by 2 bases, with 10 bases between the two germline ends. The CDR3 sequence is CASSQEGEGTNEKLFF. The CDR3 DNA reads as TGCGCCAGCAGCCAAGAGGGGGAGGGTACTAATGAAAAACTGTTTTTT.

V and J are TRBV3-1 (or the pseudogene TRBV3-2) and TRBJ2-7, with a possible D match to TRBD2 (6 bases). Germline V gives CDR1 LGHDT, CDR2 YNNKEL (reference sequence). The V and J ends lost 5 bases and 6 bases respectively, with 17 bases between them. The CDR3 runs to 14 residues. CDR3 DNA sequence: TGTGCCAGCAGCAGCTCGGGAGTGCGGGGCGAGCAGTACTTC. The encoded protein is CASSSSGVRGEQYF.

Details on this clone: The sample contains more than one DNA sequence encoding this CDR3. The chain's CDR3 is CSARVGYEQYF. The DNA for the CDR3 is TGCAGTGCTAGGGTGGGCTACGAGCAGTACTTC. The chain is built from TRBV20-1 and TRBJ2-7; D remains unclear. Deletions cut 3 bases from V and 3 bases from J, with 6 bases between. The CDR3 contains 11 residues. From germline, CDR1 is DFQATT and CDR2 SNEGSKA (reference sequence).

This clone was found once. The chain has TRBV6-1 and TRBJ2-7; D is possibly TRBD2 (6 bases). V was trimmed by 2 bases and J by 0 bases, leaving 14 bases between them. The CDR3 length is 16 residues. CDR1 MNHNS and CDR2 SASEGT come from the germline V gene. The CDR3 reads CASSEMGGASSYEQYF. CDR3 DNA sequence: TGTGCCAGCAGTGAAATGGGCGGGGCGAGCTCCTACGAGCAGTACTTC.

V is TRBV6-2 or TRBV6-3 and J is TRBJ1-1, with D possibly TRBD1 on 5 matching bases. The CDR3 extends over 16 amino acids. The ends were cut back, 5 bases at V and 1 base at J, with 17 bases in the middle. The germline CDR1 and CDR2 sequences are MNHEY and SVGEGT. CDR3 coding DNA: TGTGCCAGCAGTGCGGGGCGGGCCTATGGGAACACTGAAGCTTTCTTT. This gives the protein CASSAGRAYGNTEAFF.

This chain uses TRBV12-5 with TRBJ1-1; D remains ambiguous. This CDR3 comprises 12 residues. With 7 bases removed from V and 1 base from J, the gap between germline ends came to 7 bases. Germline CDR1 and CDR2: LGHNT and FRNRAP. The CDR3 sequence: CASERANTEAFF. As DNA, the CDR3 is TGTGCTAGTGAGAGGGCGAACACTGAAGCTTTCTTT.

This clone was recorded only once. This sequence joins TRBV19 and TRBJ1-2; TRBD1 might be the D (6 bases). The CDR3 consists of 14 residues. CDR1 LNHDA and CDR2 SQIVND come from the germline V gene (reference sequence). Trimming shortened V by 1 base and J by 5 bases, and 11 bases separated the two germline ends. CDR3 protein: CASSIAGHLYGYTF. In DNA, the CDR3 is TGTGCCAGTAGTATAGCGGGACACTTATATGGCTACACCTTC.

This clone was seen only a few times. This chain connects TRBV12-3 or TRBV12-4 to TRBJ1-1; a possible D gene is TRBD1 (6 bases). The CDR3 length is 13 residues. Trimming left V 5 bases short and J 4 bases short, with 11 bases between. CDR3 region: CASSRQDSTEAFF. In DNA form, the CDR3 reads TGTGCCAGCAGTCGACAGGATAGCACTGAAGCTTTCTTT.

The J gene is TRBJ1-2, the V gene TRBV7-2; tentatively, D is TRBD1 (5 bases). CDR1 and CDR2 from the germline V gene are SGHTA and FQGNSA. This CDR3 region has 14 residues. V lost 1 base, J lost 3 bases, and 9 bases lay in between. CDR3 bases: TGTGCCAGCAGCTTAGGTTCGGGGGACTATGGCTACACCTTC. It is translated as CASSLGSGDYGYTF. The whole variable domain, filled in from reference TRBV7-2 and TRBJ1-2, reads GAGVSQSPSNKVTEKGKDVELRCDPISGHTALYWYRQSLGQGLEFLIYFQGNSAPDKSGLPSDRFSAERTGGSVSTLTIQRTQQEDSAVYLCASSLGSGDYGYTFGSGTRLTVV.

The V call is TRBV27, the J call TRBJ1-5; unclear D gene. Germline CDR1 is MNHEY and CDR2 is SMNVEV (reference sequence). This CDR3 is 14 amino acids long. V was shortened by 4 bases and J by 2 bases, with 9 bases between the two germline ends. The CDR3 nucleotides read TGTGCCAGCAGTTGGCGCGAGGGCAATCAGCCCCAGCATTTT. Its translation is CASSWREGNQPQHF.

This clone occurred once. This chain joins TRBV5-1 and TRBJ1-1; 7 bases match TRBD1. This CDR3 is built from 13 residues. Germline assignment: CDR1 SGHRS and CDR2 YFSETQ. The V and J ends lost 4 bases and 5 bases, in that order; junction bases with no gene match: 5. CDR3 region: CASSGTGVTEAFF. Here the CDR3 DNA reads TGCGCCAGCAGCGGTACAGGGGTGACTGAAGCTTTCTTT.

The rearrangement links TRBV11-2 to TRBJ2-7, with a possible D match to TRBD1 (5 bases). Germline V gene data show CDR1 as SGHAT and CDR2 as FQNNGV. CDR3 length equals 15 residues. V lost 5 bases and J lost 3, with 17 bases in between. The CDR3 DNA follows: TGTGCCAGCAGCCAATACCAGGGTAAAAACTACGAGCAGTACTTC. Protein product: CASSQYQGKNYEQYF.